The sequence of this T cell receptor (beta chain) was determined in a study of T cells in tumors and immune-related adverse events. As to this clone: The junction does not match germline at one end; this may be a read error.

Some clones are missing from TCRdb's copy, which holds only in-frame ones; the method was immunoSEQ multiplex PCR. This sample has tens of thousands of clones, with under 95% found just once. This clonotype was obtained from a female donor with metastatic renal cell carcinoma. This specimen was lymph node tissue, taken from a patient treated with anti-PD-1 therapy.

CDR3 sequence reads: CASSQGTAQETQYF. DNA for the CDR3: TGTGCTAGCAGCCAGGGGACGGCGCAAGAGACCCAGTACTTC. J is TRBJ2-5 and V is TRBV7-7; D is possibly TRBD1 (6 bases). The CDR3 contains 14 residues. The germline V gene has CDR1 SSHAT and CDR2 FNYEAQ (reference sequence).